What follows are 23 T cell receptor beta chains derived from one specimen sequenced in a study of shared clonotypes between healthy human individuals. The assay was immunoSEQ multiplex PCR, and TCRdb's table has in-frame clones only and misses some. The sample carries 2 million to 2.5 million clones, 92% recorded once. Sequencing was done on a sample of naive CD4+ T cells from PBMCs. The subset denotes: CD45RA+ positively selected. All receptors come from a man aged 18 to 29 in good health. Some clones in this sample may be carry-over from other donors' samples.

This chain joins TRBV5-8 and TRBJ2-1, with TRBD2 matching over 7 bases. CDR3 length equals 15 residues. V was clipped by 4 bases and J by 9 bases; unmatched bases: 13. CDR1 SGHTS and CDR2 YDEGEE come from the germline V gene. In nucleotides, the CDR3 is TGTGCCAGCAGCAATGGACGGGACTACCTTATTGAGCAGTTCTTC. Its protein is CASSNGRDYLIEQFF.

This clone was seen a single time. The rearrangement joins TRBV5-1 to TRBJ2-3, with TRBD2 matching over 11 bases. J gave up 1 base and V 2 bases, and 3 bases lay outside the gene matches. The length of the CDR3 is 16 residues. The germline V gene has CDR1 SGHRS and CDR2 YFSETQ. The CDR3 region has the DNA TGCGCCAGCAGCTTTGTAGCGGGAGGGGGCACAGATACGCAGTATTTT. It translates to CASSFVAGGGTDTQYF.

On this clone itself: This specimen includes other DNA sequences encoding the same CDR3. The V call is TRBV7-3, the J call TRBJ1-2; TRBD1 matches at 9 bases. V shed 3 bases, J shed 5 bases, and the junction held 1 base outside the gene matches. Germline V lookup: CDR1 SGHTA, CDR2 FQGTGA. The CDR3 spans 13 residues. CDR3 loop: CASSFGTGYGYTF. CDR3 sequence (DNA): TGTGCCAGCAGCTTCGGGACAGGGTATGGCTACACCTTC.

CDR3 region: CASSLAQRSSYNEQFF. CDR3 bases: TGCGCCAGCAGCTTGGCACAGCGGAGCTCCTACAATGAGCAGTTCTTC. The genes are TRBV5-1 and TRBJ2-1, with D possibly being TRBD2 (5 bases). The V and J ends lost 0 bases and 0 bases respectively, with 10 bases between them. Germline V gene data show CDR1 as SGHRS and CDR2 as YFSETQ. The CDR3 is 16 amino acids.

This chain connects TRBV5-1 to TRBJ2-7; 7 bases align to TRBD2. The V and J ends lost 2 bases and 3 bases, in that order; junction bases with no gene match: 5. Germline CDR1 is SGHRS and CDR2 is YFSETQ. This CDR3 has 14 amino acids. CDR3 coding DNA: TGCGCCAGCAGCTTTGAGCGGGGAAACTACGAGCAGTACTTC. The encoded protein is CASSFERGNYEQYF. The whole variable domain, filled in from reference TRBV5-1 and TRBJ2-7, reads KAGVTQTPRYLIKTRGQQVTLSCSPISGHRSVSWYQQTPGQGLQFLFEYFSETQRNKGNFPGRFSGRQFSNSRSEMNVSTLELGDSALYLCASSFERGNYEQYFGPGTRLTVT.

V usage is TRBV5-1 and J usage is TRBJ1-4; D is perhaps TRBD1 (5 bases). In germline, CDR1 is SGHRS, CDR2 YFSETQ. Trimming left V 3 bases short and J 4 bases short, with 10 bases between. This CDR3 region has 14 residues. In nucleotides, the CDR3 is TGCGCCAGCAGCTCAGGGAGCGGTAATGAAAAACTGTTTTTT. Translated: CASSSGSGNEKLFF.

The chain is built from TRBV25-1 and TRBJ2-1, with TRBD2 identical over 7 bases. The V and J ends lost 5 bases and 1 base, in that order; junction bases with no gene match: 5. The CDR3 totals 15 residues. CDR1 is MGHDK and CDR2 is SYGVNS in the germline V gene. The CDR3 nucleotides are TGTGCCAGCAGTATCATCGGGGGGTCCTACAATGAGCAGTTCTTC. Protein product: CASSIIGGSYNEQFF.

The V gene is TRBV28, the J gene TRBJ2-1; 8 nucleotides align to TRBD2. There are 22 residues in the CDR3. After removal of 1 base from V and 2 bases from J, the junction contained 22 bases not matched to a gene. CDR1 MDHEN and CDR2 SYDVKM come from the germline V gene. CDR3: CASSLFGRGRGVAGLTYNEQFF. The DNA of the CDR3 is TGTGCCAGCAGTTTATTTGGCCGCGGGCGGGGGGTAGCGGGACTTACCTACAATGAGCAGTTCTTC.

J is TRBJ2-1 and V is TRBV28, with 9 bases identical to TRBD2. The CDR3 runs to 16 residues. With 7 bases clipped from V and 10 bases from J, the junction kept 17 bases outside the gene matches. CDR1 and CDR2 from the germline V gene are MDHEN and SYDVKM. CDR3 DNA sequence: TGTGCCAGCAACTCCCTAACTAGCGGGTACTTTAAGGAGCAGTTCTTC. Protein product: CASNSLTSGYFKEQFF.

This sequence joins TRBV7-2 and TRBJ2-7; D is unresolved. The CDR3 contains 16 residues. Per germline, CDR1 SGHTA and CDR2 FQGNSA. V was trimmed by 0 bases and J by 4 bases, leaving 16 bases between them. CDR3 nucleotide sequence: TGTGCCAGCAGCTTAGCGCGTGGAGATCCTTTATACGAGCAGTACTTC. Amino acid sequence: CASSLARGDPLYEQYF.

CDR3: CASSFFRGDPGHGYTF. CDR3 DNA sequence: TGTGCCAGCAGCTTCTTTCGGGGAGACCCGGGCCATGGCTACACCTTC. V and J are TRBV5-6 and TRBJ1-2, with D unclear. Germline V gene sequence: CDR1 SGHDT, CDR2 YYEEEE. This CDR3 has 16 amino acids. Trimming pared 2 bases from V and 6 bases from J, leaving 20 bases between. Filled out from reference TRBV5-6 and TRBJ1-2, the complete variable domain reads DAGVTQSPTHLIKTRGQQVTLRCSPKSGHDTVSWYQQALGQGPQFIFQYYEEEERQRGNFPDRFSGHQFPNYSSELNVNALLLGDSALYLCASSFFRGDPGHGYTFGSGTRLTVV.

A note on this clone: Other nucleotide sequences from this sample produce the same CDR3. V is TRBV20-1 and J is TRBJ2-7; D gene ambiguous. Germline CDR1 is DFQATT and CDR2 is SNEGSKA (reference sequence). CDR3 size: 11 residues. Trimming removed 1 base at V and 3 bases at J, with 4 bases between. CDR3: CSARGYYEQYF. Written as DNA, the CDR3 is TGCAGTGCTAGAGGGTACTACGAGCAGTACTTC.

The CDR3 region is CASSQRAGQGTLNNEQFF. The CDR3 DNA sequence: TGCGCCAGCAGCCAAAGAGCGGGACAGGGGACGCTTAACAATGAGCAGTTCTTC. The chain has TRBV4-3 and TRBJ2-1, with 10 bases lining up with TRBD1. Looked up from germline, CDR1 is LGHNA and CDR2 is YSLEER. The CDR3 is 18 amino acids. Losses at the gene ends were 2 bases for V and 5 bases for J; bases not matched to a gene: 12.

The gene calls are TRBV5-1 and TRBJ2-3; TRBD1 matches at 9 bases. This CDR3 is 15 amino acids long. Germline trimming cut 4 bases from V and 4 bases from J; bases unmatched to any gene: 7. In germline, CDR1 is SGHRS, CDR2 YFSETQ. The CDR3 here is CASSPPTGGADTQYF. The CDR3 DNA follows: TGCGCCAGCAGCCCGCCGACAGGGGGGGCAGATACGCAGTATTTT.

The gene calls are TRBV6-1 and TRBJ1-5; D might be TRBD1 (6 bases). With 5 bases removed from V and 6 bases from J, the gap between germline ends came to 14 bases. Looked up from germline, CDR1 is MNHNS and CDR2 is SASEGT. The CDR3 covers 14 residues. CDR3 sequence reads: CASSITGISQPQHF. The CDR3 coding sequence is TGTGCCAGCAGTATCACAGGGATTAGTCAGCCCCAGCATTTT.

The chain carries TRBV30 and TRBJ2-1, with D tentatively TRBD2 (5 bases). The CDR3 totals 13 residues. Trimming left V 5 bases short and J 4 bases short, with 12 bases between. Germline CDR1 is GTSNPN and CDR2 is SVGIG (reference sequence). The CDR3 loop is CAWGRKPYNEQFF. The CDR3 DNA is TGTGCCTGGGGGAGAAAACCTTACAATGAGCAGTTCTTC.

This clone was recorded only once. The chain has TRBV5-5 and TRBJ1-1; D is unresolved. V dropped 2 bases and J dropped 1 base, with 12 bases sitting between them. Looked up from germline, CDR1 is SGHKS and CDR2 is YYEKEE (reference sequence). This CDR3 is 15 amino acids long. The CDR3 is CASSFAQSGNTEAFF. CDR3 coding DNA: TGTGCCAGCAGCTTCGCACAGAGCGGGAACACTGAAGCTTTCTTT.

The DNA of the CDR3 is TGTGCCAGCAGTTTTCCCACCGGGGAGCTGTTTTTT. Residues: CASSFPTGELFF. This sequence joins TRBV28 and TRBJ2-2; D uncertain. V was cut by 3 bases and J by 4 bases, with 3 bases left in between. Germline loops: CDR1 MDHEN, CDR2 SYDVKM. The CDR3 covers 12 residues.

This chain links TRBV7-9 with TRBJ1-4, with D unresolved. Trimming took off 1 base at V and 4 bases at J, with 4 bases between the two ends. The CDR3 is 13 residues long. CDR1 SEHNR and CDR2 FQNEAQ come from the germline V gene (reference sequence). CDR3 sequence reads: CASSLEDNEKLFF. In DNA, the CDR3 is TGTGCCAGCAGCTTAGAGGATAATGAAAAACTGTTTTTT.

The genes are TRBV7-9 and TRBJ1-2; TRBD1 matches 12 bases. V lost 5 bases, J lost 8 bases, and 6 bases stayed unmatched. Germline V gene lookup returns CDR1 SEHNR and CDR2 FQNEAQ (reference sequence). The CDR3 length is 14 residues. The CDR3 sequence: CASSPGQGARGYTF. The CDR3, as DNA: TGTGCCAGCAGCCCGGGACAGGGGGCGCGAGGCTACACCTTC.

The CDR3 spells CSAEEGSLPYGYTF. CDR3 sequence (DNA): TGCAGCGCCGAAGAGGGGAGCCTCCCCTATGGCTACACCTTC. The chain couples TRBV29-1 to TRBJ1-2, with D possibly TRBD1 on 5 matching bases. V was cut by 7 bases and J by 4 bases, with 19 bases left in between. Germline V gene lookup returns CDR1 SQVTM and CDR2 ANQGSEA. This CDR3 has 14 residues.

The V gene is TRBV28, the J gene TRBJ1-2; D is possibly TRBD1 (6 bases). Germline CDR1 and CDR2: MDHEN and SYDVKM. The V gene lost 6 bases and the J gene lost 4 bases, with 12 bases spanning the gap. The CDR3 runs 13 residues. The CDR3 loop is CASRPQGSYGYTF. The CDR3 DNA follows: TGTGCCAGCAGGCCCCAGGGGTCCTATGGCTACACCTTC.

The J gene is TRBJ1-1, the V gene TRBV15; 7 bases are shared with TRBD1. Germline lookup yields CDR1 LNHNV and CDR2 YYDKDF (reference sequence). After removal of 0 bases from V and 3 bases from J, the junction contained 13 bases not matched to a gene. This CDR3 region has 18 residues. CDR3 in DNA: TGTGCCACCAGCAGAGATAGTCCGTACAGGGGTGAGGACACTGAAGCTTTCTTT. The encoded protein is CATSRDSPYRGEDTEAFF.